The 16 T cell receptor beta chains given below trace back to one sample, sequenced in a study of regulatory T cells in long-lasting Graves disease. Assembly of TCR beta libraries relied on iRepertoire HTBI primers together with Arm-PCR of CDR3 regions. Each CDR3 protein is one row after TCRdb ran MiXCR on the multiplex PCR reads. The data contain roughly 380,000 distinct CDR3 sequences, about 14% of them singletons. Documented time point: newly diagnosed GD, antithyroid drugs for less than 3 months. TCR sequences were obtained from RNA taken from PBMCs. Sequenced here: peripheral blood mononuclear cells (PBMCs), sampled at new diagnosis, from a patient treated with antithyroid drugs. All receptors come from a female donor with Graves disease.

This clonotype was counted at least ten times. This chain joins TRBV4-1 and TRBJ1-2, with 9 bases fitting TRBD1. This CDR3 spans 16 amino acids. Germline-derived CDR1 and CDR2 are MGHRA and YSYEKL. The junction had 10 bases not matched to a gene; V was cut back by 1 base and J by 7 bases. This CDR3 reads CASSQVGGQGLFGYTF. For the CDR3, the DNA is TGCGCCAGCAGCCAAGTTGGGGGACAGGGCCTTTTTGGCTACACCTTC.

A few counts support this clonotype. The chain recombines TRBV7-3 with TRBJ1-2, with 7 bases fitting TRBD1. Germline values: CDR1 SGHTA, CDR2 FQGTGA. The ends lost 4 bases at V and 4 bases at J; junction bases unmatched: 12. The CDR3 covers 16 residues. CDR3 residues: CASSSGAGTARYGYTF. CDR3 coding DNA: TGTGCCAGCAGCTCCGGGGCCGGGACAGCCCGCTATGGCTACACCTTC.

This clonotype was recorded a few times. The V call is TRBV6-1, the J call TRBJ2-1, with 12 nucleotides matching TRBD2. The CDR3 has 17 amino acids. The germline CDR1 and CDR2 sequences are MNHNS and SASEGT. V was pared by 6 bases and J by 7 bases, with 13 bases of the junction left unmatched. The DNA for the CDR3 is TGTGCCAGCAGCCGAATTCTAGCGGGAGGGCCGGAAAATGAGCAGTTCTTC. Translating it yields CASSRILAGGPENEQFF.

A few counts support this clonotype. The V call is TRBV5-1, the J call TRBJ2-3; 12 bases are a match to TRBD1. Trimming cost V 5 bases and J 2 bases; bases outside gene matches: 6. The length of the CDR3 is 16 residues. In germline, CDR1 is SGHRS, CDR2 YFSETQ. The CDR3 DNA sequence: TGCGCCAGCAGGGGACAGGGGGCTTTGGTCACAGATACGCAGTATTTT. As protein: CASRGQGALVTDTQYF. The full variable domain, with the rest looked up from reference TRBV5-1 and TRBJ2-3, is KAGVTQTPRYLIKTRGQQVTLSCSPISGHRSVSWYQQTPGQGLQFLFEYFSETQRNKGNFPGRFSGRQFSNSRSEMNVSTLELGDSALYLCASRGQGALVTDTQYFGPGTRLTVL.

This clonotype turned up a few times. The rearrangement uses TRBV10-2 and TRBJ2-5; D call uncertain. This CDR3 region has 15 residues. From germline, CDR1 is WSHSY and CDR2 SAAADI. Trimming pared 6 bases from V and 0 bases from J, leaving 14 bases between. The CDR3 here is CASSPLLGNQETQYF. In nucleotides, the CDR3 is TGCGCCAGCAGCCCACTGTTAGGGAACCAAGAGACCCAGTACTTC.

The rearrangement uses TRBV7-9 and TRBJ2-3; D possibly corresponds to TRBD2 (6 bases). CDR1 SEHNR and CDR2 FQNEAQ come from the germline V gene (reference sequence). V shed 3 bases and J shed 2 bases, with 12 bases lying between them. The CDR3 sequence is 15 residues long. The CDR3 spells CASSLEGSFTDTQYF. The CDR3 DNA reads TGTGCCAGCAGCTTGGAGGGCTCCTTCACAGATACGCAGTATTTT. Complete variable domain (other parts from reference TRBV7-9 and TRBJ2-3): DTGVSQNPRHKITKRGQNVTFRCDPISEHNRLYWYRQTLGQGPEFLTYFQNEAQLEKSRLLSDRFSAERPKGSFSTLEIQRTEQGDSAMYLCASSLEGSFTDTQYFGPGTRLTVL.

This clonotype was picked up many times. The gene calls are TRBV3-1 and TRBJ1-2; D gene uncertain. Germline V gene data show CDR1 as LGHDT and CDR2 as YNNKEL (reference sequence). There are 13 residues in the CDR3. With 2 bases removed from V and 4 bases from J, the gap between germline ends came to 8 bases. The CDR3 spells CASSQQALYGYTF. CDR3 nucleotide sequence: TGTGCCAGCAGCCAACAGGCCCTCTATGGCTACACCTTC.

This clonotype was detected a few times. This chain connects TRBV5-1 to TRBJ1-4; D is perhaps TRBD1 (6 bases). The CDR3 totals 14 residues. CDR1 SGHRS and CDR2 YFSETQ come from the germline V gene. The V and J ends lost 7 bases and 5 bases respectively, with 15 bases between them. Here the CDR3 reads CASGPRQVNEKLFF. The DNA of the CDR3 is TGCGCCAGCGGCCCCAGACAGGTCAATGAAAAACTGTTTTTT.

This clonotype has a handful of counts. Written as DNA, the CDR3 is TGTGCCATCACCTCATCGGGGGGCACAGGCATGAACACTGAAGCTTTCTTT. As protein: CAITSSGGTGMNTEAFF. The chain recombines TRBV10-3 with TRBJ1-1; D is possibly TRBD1 (6 bases). The CDR3 has 17 residues. Trimming removed 7 bases at V and 0 bases at J, with 21 bases between. Germline V gene lookup returns CDR1 ENHRY and CDR2 SYGVKD.

The chain employs TRBV5-1 and TRBJ2-2; 7 nucleotides agree with TRBD1. Trimming took 6 bases from V and 2 from J; bases not matched to a gene: 7. Germline V gene lookup returns CDR1 SGHRS and CDR2 YFSETQ. The CDR3 is 15 residues long. The DNA for the CDR3 is TGCGCCAGCAAAGAGGGACAGAGTAACACCGGGGAGCTGTTTTTT. Translated, it gives CASKEGQSNTGELFF.

This chain joins TRBV12-3 or TRBV12-4 and TRBJ2-7, with D perhaps TRBD1 or TRBD2 (5 bases each). With 2 bases removed from V and 0 bases from J, the gap between germline ends came to 17 bases. The CDR3 extends over 17 amino acids. CDR3 residues: CASSLSSGTLSSYEQYF. For the CDR3, the DNA is TGTGCCAGCAGTTTATCCTCCGGGACCCTCAGCTCCTACGAGCAGTACTTC.

The gene calls are TRBV5-1 and TRBJ2-1, with 12 bases aligning to TRBD2. Germline CDR1 SGHRS, CDR2 YFSETQ. The V segment lost 3 bases and the J segment 2 bases; nucleotides outside the gene matches: 6. The CDR3 runs 17 residues. The CDR3 loop is CASSSGLAGQAYNEQFF. CDR3 DNA sequence: TGCGCCAGCAGCTCCGGACTAGCGGGGCAGGCCTACAATGAGCAGTTCTTC.

This clonotype showed up many times. V is TRBV7-2 and J is TRBJ2-5; TRBD2 matches at 7 bases. In germline, CDR1 is SGHTA, CDR2 FQGNSA. V shed 0 bases, J shed 4 bases, and the junction held 5 bases outside the gene matches. The CDR3 has 15 amino acids. CDR3 sequence: CASSLAFAGAETQYF. The DNA for the CDR3 is TGTGCCAGCAGCTTAGCGTTCGCGGGAGCAGAGACCCAGTACTTC.

The V and J genes are TRBV10-2 and TRBJ2-5; 7 bases match TRBD2. J lost 5 bases, V lost 0 bases, and 9 bases had no gene match. Germline V lookup: CDR1 WSHSY, CDR2 SAAADI. The CDR3 is made up of 16 amino acids. The CDR3 reads CASSESAGVLDETQYF. CDR3 nucleotides: TGCGCCAGCAGTGAGTCGGCGGGAGTGCTCGACGAGACCCAGTACTTC.

V and J are TRBV20-1 and TRBJ2-3, with TRBD2 matching over 12 bases. V shed 3 bases, J shed 1 base, and the junction held 8 bases outside the gene matches. There are 17 residues in the CDR3. The germline gives CDR1 DFQATT, CDR2 SNEGSKA (reference sequence). CDR3 sequence (DNA): TGCAGTGCTAGCTCTAGCGGGGGGGCCTGGGGCACAGATACGCAGTATTTT. It yields the protein CSASSSGGAWGTDTQYF.

This clonotype was picked up many times. The rearrangement uses TRBV12-3 or TRBV12-4 and TRBJ1-2; 7 bases line up with TRBD1. The CDR3 length is 13 residues. With 5 bases clipped from V and 4 bases from J, the junction kept 4 bases outside the gene matches. Written as DNA, the CDR3 is TGTGCCAGCAGTAAGGACAGGCTCTATGGCTACACCTTC. Translated, it gives CASSKDRLYGYTF.